Detailed here is one T cell receptor (beta chain). The target antigen is unknown. The sample originates from a study of T cell responses to AZD1222 COVID-19 vaccine. Method: immunoSEQ multiplex PCR; TCRdb's copy keeps in-frame clones and lacks some. The top ten hold less than 0.95% of the sample, which has about 140,000 clones, over 85% seen once. The study, taken as a whole, reports: There were vaccine-associated CD4 TCRs across spike, dominant at 160-218 and 743-854. Elevations in Spike-specific TCR breadth and depth followed administration of two AZD1222 doses. Unmutated variant regions are reportedly targeted by nearly half of spike-specific TCRs.

This CDR3 region has 13 residues. V lost 6 bases and J 15 bases, leaving 18 bases between the germline ends. The chain recombines TRBV12-3 or TRBV12-4 with TRBJ1-6; D is ambiguous. The specimen comprised peripheral blood, sampled on day 0 of MenACWY control vaccination. The receptor comes from an adult in good health. CDR3 coding DNA: TGTGCCAGCAGCCAGGACGCGGGTTTGGACCTCCACTTT. It yields the protein CASSQDAGLDLHF.